The 15 T cell receptor beta chains below were found in one sample sequenced in a study. From the RT-PCR reads, TCRdb called clonotypes with MiXCR, one entry per CDR3 protein. The sample lists about 680,000 distinct CDR3 sequences, 13% to 15% occurring once. The sequenced sample consisted of memory CD4+ T cells from blood. These receptors originate from a female donor in good health, serving as a healthy control.

This clonotype was detected ten times or more. The CDR3 nucleotides are TGTGCCAGCAAACGGACCGGGGAGCTGTTTTTT. Its protein is CASKRTGELFF. This sequence joins TRBV5-6 and TRBJ2-2; D is unresolved. V lost 6 bases and J lost 5, with 5 bases in between. The germline V gene has CDR1 SGHDT and CDR2 YYEEEE. The CDR3 spans 11 residues.

The chain uses TRBV27 and TRBJ1-1, with D unclear. V lost 5 bases, J lost 8 bases, and 15 bases lay in between. The germline V gene encodes CDR1 MNHEY and CDR2 SMNVEV (reference sequence). The CDR3 length is 13 residues. CDR3 sequence reads: CASSSPGNSEAFF. In DNA, the CDR3 is TGTGCCAGCAGTAGTCCGGGGAACTCGGAAGCTTTCTTT.

This clonotype has a count of ten or more. The chain recombines TRBV20-1 with TRBJ1-2, with 7 bases identical to TRBD1. The V segment lost 7 bases and the J segment 4 bases; nucleotides outside the gene matches: 12. Germline lookup yields CDR1 DFQATT and CDR2 SNEGSKA (reference sequence). CDR3 length: 14 residues. This chain's CDR3 is CSVTGDAIRYGYTF. CDR3 nucleotides: TGCAGTGTCACAGGGGATGCTATTCGCTATGGCTACACCTTC.

V and J are TRBV2 and TRBJ1-2; D gene ambiguous. This CDR3 region has 13 residues. Per the germline V gene, CDR1 is SNHLY and CDR2 is FYNNEI. V dropped 2 bases and J dropped 4 bases, with 8 bases sitting between them. The CDR3 protein is CASSERRSYGYTF. The DNA of the CDR3 is TGTGCCAGCAGTGAACGTAGAAGCTATGGCTACACCTTC.

This clonotype was recorded a few times. The rearrangement joins TRBV15 to TRBJ1-2; D call uncertain. The CDR3 has 11 amino acids. V was shortened by 4 bases and J by 7 bases, with 7 bases between the two germline ends. Germline CDR1 is LNHNV and CDR2 is YYDKDF (reference sequence). The CDR3 nucleotides are TGTGCCACCAGCACGAGATTTGGCTACACCTTC. Encoded protein: CATSTRFGYTF.

This clonotype was picked up a small number of times. V usage is TRBV7-2 and J usage is TRBJ1-2; TRBD1 might be the D (5 bases). CDR3 length: 15 amino acids. Germline CDR1 reads SGHTA; CDR2 reads FQGNSA. V was trimmed by 3 bases and J by 4 bases, leaving 15 bases between them. The DNA for the CDR3 is TGTGCCAGCAGCTTGAGACAGTCGCTAATCTATGGCTACACCTTC. It specifies CASSLRQSLIYGYTF.

In nucleotides, the CDR3 is TGTGCCAGCAGTTACGCGGTAACAGGCGGCACATCCTACGAGCAGTACTTC. Its translation is CASSYAVTGGTSYEQYF. The chain couples TRBV6-5 to TRBJ2-7; D possibly corresponds to TRBD1 (5 bases). CDR1 MNHEY and CDR2 SVGAGI come from the germline V gene. CDR3 length: 17 amino acids. Trimming took off 2 bases at V and 1 base at J, with 18 bases between the two ends.

This sequence joins TRBV20-1 and TRBJ1-2; 7 bases line up with TRBD1. This CDR3 has 15 amino acids. Germline assignment: CDR1 DFQATT and CDR2 SNEGSKA (reference sequence). The trim removed 0 bases at V and 6 bases at J, leaving 10 bases unmatched. CDR3 sequence reads: CSARDYKGAENGYTF. The CDR3 DNA reads as TGCAGTGCTAGAGATTACAAGGGGGCAGAGAATGGCTACACCTTC.

This clonotype showed up just a few times. The chain uses TRBV18 and TRBJ2-7; D unresolved. This CDR3 has 14 amino acids. Trimming cost V 5 bases and J 6 bases, with 17 bases left between them. Germline loops: CDR1 KGHSH, CDR2 LQKENI. The CDR3 nucleotides are TGTGCCAGCTCATCGGCCCATAGGATGGTCGAGCAGTACTTC. It is translated as CASSSAHRMVEQYF. Full variable domain (outside the CDR3, taken from reference TRBV18 and TRBJ2-7): NAGVMQNPRHLVRRRGQEARLRCSPMKGHSHVYWYRQLPEEGLKFMVYLQKENIIDESGMPKERFSAEFPKEGPSILRIQQVVRGDSAAYFCASSSAHRMVEQYFGPGTRLTVT.

This clonotype was counted ten times or more. The chain carries TRBV7-2 and TRBJ1-5; D is uncertain. Trimming took off 5 bases at V and 7 bases at J, with 9 bases between the two ends. The CDR3 spans 12 residues. Per germline, CDR1 SGHTA and CDR2 FQGNSA. The DNA for the CDR3 is TGTGCCAGCAGCCCTATAGGCCAGCCCCAGCATTTT. It encodes CASSPIGQPQHF. Combining the CDR3 with reference TRBV7-2 and TRBJ1-5 gives the whole variable domain GAGVSQSPSNKVTEKGKDVELRCDPISGHTALYWYRQSLGQGLEFLIYFQGNSAPDKSGLPSDRFSAERTGGSVSTLTIQRTQQEDSAVYLCASSPIGQPQHFGDGTRLSIL.

The sample holds a few counts of this clonotype. The chain carries TRBV25-1 and TRBJ1-2; D uncertain. V was cut by 1 base and J by 6 bases, with 15 bases left in between. The CDR3 has 15 amino acids. Germline V CDR1 and CDR2: MGHDK, SYGVNS. The CDR3 nucleotides read TGTGCCAGCAGTGAATTTCGGGGAAGAGCGGATGGCTACACCTTC. It is translated as CASSEFRGRADGYTF.

The V gene is TRBV12-3 or TRBV12-4, the J gene TRBJ1-5; D might be TRBD1 (5 bases). This CDR3 comprises 15 residues. Trimming cost V 10 bases and J 6 bases, with 22 bases left between them. This CDR3 is CATTLTGGGGQPQHF. The CDR3 nucleotides are TGTGCCACCACTTTAACAGGAGGAGGAGGTCAGCCCCAGCATTTT.

In its sample, this clonotype was seen a few times. The gene calls are TRBV9 and TRBJ2-2; D is perhaps TRBD1 (5 bases). Germline-derived CDR1 and CDR2 are SGDLS and YYNGEE. The length of the CDR3 is 14 residues. Trimming took off 7 bases at V and 0 bases at J, with 10 bases between the two ends. The CDR3 protein is CASGANPNTGELFF. The CDR3 DNA follows: TGTGCCAGCGGGGCAAACCCGAACACCGGGGAGCTGTTTTTT.

This chain uses TRBV15 with TRBJ1-1; D remains unclear. V lost 1 base and J lost 8, with 8 bases in between. Germline CDR1 LNHNV, CDR2 YYDKDF (reference sequence). CDR3 length: 12 amino acids. CDR3 sequence: CATSRVVGEAFF. In nucleotides, the CDR3 is TGTGCCACCAGCAGAGTGGTGGGCGAAGCTTTCTTT.

This clonotype was recorded many times. This sequence joins TRBV12-3 or TRBV12-4 and TRBJ1-5; TRBD1 matches 7 bases. Unmatched junction bases numbered 7, after V lost 3 bases and J lost 5 bases. CDR3 size: 15 residues. Here the CDR3 reads CASSFLGGSDQPQHF. CDR3 nucleotides: TGTGCCAGCAGTTTTTTAGGGGGCAGTGATCAGCCCCAGCATTTT.